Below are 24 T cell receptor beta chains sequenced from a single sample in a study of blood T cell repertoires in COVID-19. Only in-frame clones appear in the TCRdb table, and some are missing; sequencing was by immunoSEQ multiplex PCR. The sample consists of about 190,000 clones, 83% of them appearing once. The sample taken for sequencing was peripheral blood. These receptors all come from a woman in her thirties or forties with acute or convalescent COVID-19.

The chain's CDR3 is CASSLPGSLSYNEQFF. For the CDR3, the DNA is TGTGCCAGCAGTTTACCCGGGAGCCTCTCCTACAATGAGCAGTTCTTC. The genes are TRBV27 and TRBJ2-1, with D perhaps matching TRBD2 (6 bases). The germline gives CDR1 MNHEY, CDR2 SMNVEV (reference sequence). This CDR3 has 16 residues. Trimming pared 2 bases from V and 0 bases from J, leaving 11 bases between.

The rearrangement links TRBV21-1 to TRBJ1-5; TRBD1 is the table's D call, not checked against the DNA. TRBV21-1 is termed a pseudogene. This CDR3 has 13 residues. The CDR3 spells CASGYRANQPQHF. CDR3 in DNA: TGTGCCAGCGGTTACAGGGCCAATCAGCCCCAGCATTTT.

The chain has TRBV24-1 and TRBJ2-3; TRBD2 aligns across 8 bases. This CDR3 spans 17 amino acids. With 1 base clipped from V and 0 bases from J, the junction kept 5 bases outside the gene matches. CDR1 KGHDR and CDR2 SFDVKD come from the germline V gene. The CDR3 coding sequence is TGTGCCACCAGTGATTTTTGGGCTAGCGGGAGCACAGATACGCAGTATTTT. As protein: CATSDFWASGSTDTQYF.

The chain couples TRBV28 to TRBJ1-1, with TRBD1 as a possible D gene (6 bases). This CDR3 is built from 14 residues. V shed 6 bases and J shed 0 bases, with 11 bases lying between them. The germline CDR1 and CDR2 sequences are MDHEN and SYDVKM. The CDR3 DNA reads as TGTGCCAGCAGCTGGGGGGGGCTGAACACTGAAGCTTTCTTT. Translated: CASSWGGLNTEAFF. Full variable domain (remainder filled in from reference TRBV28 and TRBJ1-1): DVKVTQSSRYLVKRTGEKVFLECVQDMDHENMFWYRQDPGLGLRLIYFSYDVKMKEKGDIPEGYSVSREKKERFSLILESASTNQTSMYLCASSWGGLNTEAFFGQGTRLTVV.

DNA of the CDR3: TGTGCCAGTAGCAGGAACACAGGGGGGTGGCCCGGGGAGCTGTTTTTT. It translates to CASSRNTGGWPGELFF. This chain uses TRBV19 with TRBJ2-2, with 8 bases identical to TRBD1. V trimming: 6 bases; J trimming: 6 bases; junction bases outside the gene matches: 12. CDR1 and CDR2 (germline): LNHDA, SQIVND (reference sequence). This CDR3 has 16 residues.

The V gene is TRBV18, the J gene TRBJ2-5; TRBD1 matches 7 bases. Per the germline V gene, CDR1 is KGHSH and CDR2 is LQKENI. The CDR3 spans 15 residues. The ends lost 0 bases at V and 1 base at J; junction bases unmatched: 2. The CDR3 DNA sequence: TGTGCCAGCTCACCACCGGGACAGAGCCAAGAGACCCAGTACTTC. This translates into CASSPPGQSQETQYF.

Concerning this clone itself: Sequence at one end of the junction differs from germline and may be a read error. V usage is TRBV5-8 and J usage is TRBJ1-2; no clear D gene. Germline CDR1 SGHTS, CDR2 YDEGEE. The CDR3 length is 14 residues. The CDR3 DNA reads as TGTGCCAGCACCTTGATGTGGAGGGAGGATGGCTACACCTTC. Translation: CASTLMWREDGYTF.

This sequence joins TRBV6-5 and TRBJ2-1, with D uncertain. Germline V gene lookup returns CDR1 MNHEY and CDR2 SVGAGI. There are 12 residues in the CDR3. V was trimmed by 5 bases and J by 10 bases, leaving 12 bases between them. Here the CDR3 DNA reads TGTGCCAGCAGTCCTGGCGGAAGAGAGCAGTTCTTC. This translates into CASSPGGREQFF.

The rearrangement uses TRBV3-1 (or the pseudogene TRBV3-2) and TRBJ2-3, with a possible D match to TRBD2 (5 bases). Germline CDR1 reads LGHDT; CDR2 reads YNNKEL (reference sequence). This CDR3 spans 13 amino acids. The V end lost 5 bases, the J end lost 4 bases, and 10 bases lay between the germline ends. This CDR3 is CASSKLGSDTQYF. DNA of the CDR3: TGTGCCAGCAGCAAACTAGGCTCAGATACGCAGTATTTT.

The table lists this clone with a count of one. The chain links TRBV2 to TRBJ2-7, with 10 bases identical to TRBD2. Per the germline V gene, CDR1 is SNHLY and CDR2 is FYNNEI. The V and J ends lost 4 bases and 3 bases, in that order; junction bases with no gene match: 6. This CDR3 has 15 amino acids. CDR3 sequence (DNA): TGTGCCAGCAGTGGATCTAGCGGGGGACGCTACGAGCAGTACTTC. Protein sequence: CASSGSSGGRYEQYF. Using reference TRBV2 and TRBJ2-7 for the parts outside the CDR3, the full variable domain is EPEVTQTPSHQVTQMGQEVILRCVPISNHLYFYWYRQILGQKVEFLVSFYNNEISEKSEIFDDQFSVERPDGSNFTLKIRSTKLEDSAMYFCASSGSSGGRYEQYFGPGTRLTVT.

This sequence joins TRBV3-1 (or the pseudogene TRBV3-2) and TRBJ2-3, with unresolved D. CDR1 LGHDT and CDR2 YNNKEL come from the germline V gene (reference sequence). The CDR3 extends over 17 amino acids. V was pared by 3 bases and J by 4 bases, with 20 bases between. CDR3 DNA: TGTGCCAGCAGCCACGCCCGTGGAAGACCAGGCGCAGATACGCAGTATTTT. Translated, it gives CASSHARGRPGADTQYF.

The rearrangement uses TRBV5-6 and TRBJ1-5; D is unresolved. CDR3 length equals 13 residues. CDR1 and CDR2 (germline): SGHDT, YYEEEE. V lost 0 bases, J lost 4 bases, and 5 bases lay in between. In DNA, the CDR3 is TGTGCCAGCAGCTTGGACGGGAATCAGCCCCAGCATTTT. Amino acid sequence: CASSLDGNQPQHF.

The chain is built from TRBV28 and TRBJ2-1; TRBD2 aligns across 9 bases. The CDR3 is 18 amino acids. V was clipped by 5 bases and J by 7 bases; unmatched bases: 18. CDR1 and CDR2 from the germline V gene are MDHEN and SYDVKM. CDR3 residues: CASSPGDGSGGPGNEQFF. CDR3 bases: TGTGCCAGCAGTCCAGGGGATGGTAGCGGGGGCCCGGGGAATGAGCAGTTCTTC.

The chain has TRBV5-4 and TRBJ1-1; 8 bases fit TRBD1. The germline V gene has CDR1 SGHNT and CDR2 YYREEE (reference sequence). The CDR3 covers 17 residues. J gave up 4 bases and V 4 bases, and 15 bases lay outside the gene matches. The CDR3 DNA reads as TGTGCCAGCAGCCGGAGGCCAGGGGGCGGGAATGGCACTGAAGCTTTCTTT. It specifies CASSRRPGGGNGTEAFF.

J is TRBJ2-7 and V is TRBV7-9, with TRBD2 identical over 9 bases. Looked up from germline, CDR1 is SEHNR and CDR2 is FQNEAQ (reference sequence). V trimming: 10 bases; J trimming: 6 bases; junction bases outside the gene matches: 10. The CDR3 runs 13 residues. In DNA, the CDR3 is TGTGCCACCCCTAAAGCGGGGGGAGCCGAGCAGTACTTC. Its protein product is CATPKAGGAEQYF.

The CDR3 region has the DNA TGTGCCTGGAGTCGTCCAGGGGCGGGAAACACCATATATTTT. Translated: CAWSRPGAGNTIYF. The chain is built from TRBV30 and TRBJ1-3; D possibly corresponds to TRBD1 (6 bases). The CDR3 is made up of 14 amino acids. The V end was cut by 2 bases, the J end by 4 bases, with 12 bases between. Per germline, CDR1 GTSNPN and CDR2 SVGIG (reference sequence).

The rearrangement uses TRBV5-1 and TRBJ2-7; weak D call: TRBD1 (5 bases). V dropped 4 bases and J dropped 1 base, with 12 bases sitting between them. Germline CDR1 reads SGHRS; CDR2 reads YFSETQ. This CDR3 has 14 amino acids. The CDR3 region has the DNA TGCGCCAGCAGCGAGGACATGCCTTCCTACGAGCAGTACTTC. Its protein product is CASSEDMPSYEQYF.

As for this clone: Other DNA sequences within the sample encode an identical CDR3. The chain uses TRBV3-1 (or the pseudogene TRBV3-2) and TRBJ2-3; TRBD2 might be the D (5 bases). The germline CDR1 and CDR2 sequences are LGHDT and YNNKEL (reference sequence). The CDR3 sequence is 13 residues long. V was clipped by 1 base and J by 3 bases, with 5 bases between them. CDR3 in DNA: TGTGCCAGCAGCCAAGCGGGGACAGATACGCAGTATTTT. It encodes CASSQAGTDTQYF.

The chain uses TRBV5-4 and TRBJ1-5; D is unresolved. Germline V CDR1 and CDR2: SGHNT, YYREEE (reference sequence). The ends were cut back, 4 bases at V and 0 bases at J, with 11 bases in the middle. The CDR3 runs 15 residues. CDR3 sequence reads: CASSRVQNSNQPQHF. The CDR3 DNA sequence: TGTGCCAGCAGCAGAGTACAGAATAGCAATCAGCCCCAGCATTTT.

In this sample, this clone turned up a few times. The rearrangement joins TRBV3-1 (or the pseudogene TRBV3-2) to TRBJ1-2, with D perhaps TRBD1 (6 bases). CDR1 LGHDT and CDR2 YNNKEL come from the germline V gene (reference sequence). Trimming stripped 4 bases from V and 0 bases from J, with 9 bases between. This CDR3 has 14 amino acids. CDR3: CASSPQGSNYGYTF. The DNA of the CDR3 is TGTGCCAGCAGCCCACAGGGTTCTAACTATGGCTACACCTTC.

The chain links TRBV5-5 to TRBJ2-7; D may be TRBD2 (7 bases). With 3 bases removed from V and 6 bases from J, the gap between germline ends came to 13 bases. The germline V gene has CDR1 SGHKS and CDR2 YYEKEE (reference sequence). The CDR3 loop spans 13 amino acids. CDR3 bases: TGTGCCAGCAGCTCTCAGGCGGGGGCCGAGCAGTACTTC. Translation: CASSSQAGAEQYF. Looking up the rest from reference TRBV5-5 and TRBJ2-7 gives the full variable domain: DAGVTQSPTHLIKTRGQQVTLRCSPISGHKSVSWYQQVLGQGPQFIFQYYEKEERGRGNFPDRFSARQFPNYSSELNVNALLLGDSALYLCASSSQAGAEQYFGPGTRLTVT.

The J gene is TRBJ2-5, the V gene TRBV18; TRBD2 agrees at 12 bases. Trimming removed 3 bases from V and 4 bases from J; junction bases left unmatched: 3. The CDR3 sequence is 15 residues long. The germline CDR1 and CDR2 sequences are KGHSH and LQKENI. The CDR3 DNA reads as TGTGCCAGCTCACCCTGGACTAGCGGGACAGAGACCCAGTACTTC. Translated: CASSPWTSGTETQYF. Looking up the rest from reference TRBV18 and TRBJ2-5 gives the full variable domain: NAGVMQNPRHLVRRRGQEARLRCSPMKGHSHVYWYRQLPEEGLKFMVYLQKENIIDESGMPKERFSAEFPKEGPSILRIQQVVRGDSAAYFCASSPWTSGTETQYFGPGTRLLVL.

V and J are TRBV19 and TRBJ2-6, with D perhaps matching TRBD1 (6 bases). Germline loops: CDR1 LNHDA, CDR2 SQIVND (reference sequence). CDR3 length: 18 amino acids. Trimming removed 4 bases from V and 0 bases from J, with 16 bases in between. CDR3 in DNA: TGTGCCAGTAGTACACAGGGTGGGTTCCACTCTGGGGCCAACGTCCTGACTTTC. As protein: CASSTQGGFHSGANVLTF.

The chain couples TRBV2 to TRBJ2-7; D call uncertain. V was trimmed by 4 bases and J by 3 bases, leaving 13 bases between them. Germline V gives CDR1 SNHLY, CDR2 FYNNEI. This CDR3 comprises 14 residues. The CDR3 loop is CASSGSRLDYEQYF. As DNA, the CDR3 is TGTGCCAGCAGTGGTTCGAGGCTCGACTACGAGCAGTACTTC.